The TCR beta chain under discussion was sequenced for a study of T cell responses to AZD1222 COVID-19 vaccine. V lost 0 bases and J 3 bases, leaving 22 bases between the germline ends. The CDR3 spans 20 residues. Germline assignment: CDR1 KGHDR and CDR2 SFDVKD. As regards this clone: Its target is unknown.

Profiled with immunoSEQ multiplex PCR; TCRdb holds only in-frame clones, not every one. This table has about 150,000 clones, around 90% appearing once. Broader study findings: Donor demographics were predominantly white British with a female majority; clonal diversity may be underestimated. With dominance at 160-218 and 743-854, vaccine-associated CD4 TCRs spanned spike. Increased Spike-specific TCR breadth and depth were observed after two AZD1222 doses. No day 14 peak samples; only post-peak repertoires were characterized.

The genes are TRBV24-1 and TRBJ2-2, with D maybe TRBD2 (5 bases). This clonotype originated in an adult in good health. Sequences were derived from peripheral blood, sampled on day 0 of AZD1222 vaccination. The CDR3 region is CATSDLQAASSPPYTGELFF. The DNA for the CDR3 is TGTGCCACCAGTGATTTGCAGGCCGCTTCTAGCCCGCCGTACACCGGGGAGCTGTTTTTT.